The 15 T cell receptor beta chains listed next were all sequenced from one sample in a study of vaccination effects on CD4 cells after COVID-19. In the ViraFEST assay, antigen-specific CD4+ clonotypes were identified by expansion after peptide-pool stimulation. Having been cultured for roughly 11 days, the cells underwent CD4+ T cell isolation. None of these healthy vaccinees had been infected with SARS-CoV-2 before vaccination. No antigen has been assigned to these receptors. The repertoire was sequenced with immunoSEQ multiplex PCR; TCRdb's copy has only in-frame clones and lacks some. The sample comprises about 45,000 clones, around 78% of which are singletons, and approximately 11% rests with the top ten. Sequencing used CD4+ T cells from PBMCs cultured with SARS-CoV-2 spike peptides, obtained before COVID-19 vaccination. These receptors were collected from a human donor who received a COVID-19 vaccine.

The chain recombines TRBV6-5 with TRBJ2-5; 8 bases fit TRBD1. In germline, CDR1 is MNHEY, CDR2 SVGAGI. CDR3 length equals 15 residues. Trimming removed 6 bases from V and 2 bases from J; junction bases left unmatched: 8. In DNA form, the CDR3 reads TGTGCCAGCAGGGGGGGACAGGCGCGACAAGAGACCCAGTACTTC. Translation gives CASRGGQARQETQYF.

This chain connects TRBV7-9 to TRBJ2-2; 11 nucleotides align to TRBD2. After removal of 5 bases from V and 1 base from J, the junction contained 6 bases not matched to a gene. CDR1 SEHNR and CDR2 FQNEAQ come from the germline V gene (reference sequence). The CDR3 covers 17 residues. The CDR3 DNA is TGTGCCAGCAGCCTAACGACTAGCGGGGAGAACACCGGGGAGCTGTTTTTT. Translation gives CASSLTTSGENTGELFF.

The chain combines TRBV6-1 with TRBJ1-1; 8 positions match TRBD1. The germline CDR1 and CDR2 sequences are MNHNS and SASEGT. The CDR3 contains 16 residues. The V gene end was trimmed by 4 bases and the J gene end by 1 base; junction bases not matched to a gene: 8. The DNA of the CDR3 is TGTGCCAGCAGTGGTGACAGGGGAATTTGGAACACTGAAGCTTTCTTT. It translates to CASSGDRGIWNTEAFF.

The chain joins TRBV6-5 to TRBJ1-3, with 7 bases that match TRBD1. The CDR3 consists of 14 residues. V dropped 8 bases and J dropped 1; count of bases not matched to a gene: 5. Looked up from germline, CDR1 is MNHEY and CDR2 is SVGAGI. CDR3 loop: CASLTGKSGNTIYF. CDR3 bases: TGTGCCAGCTTGACAGGGAAGTCTGGAAACACCATATATTTT.

The chain carries TRBV7-9 and TRBJ2-3; 8 bases line up with TRBD2. The CDR3 is made up of 19 amino acids. The germline gives CDR1 SEHNR, CDR2 FQNEAQ (reference sequence). V shed 6 bases, J shed 5 bases, and the junction held 22 bases outside the gene matches. The CDR3: CASSRLKRGPEGIGDTQYF. The CDR3 DNA reads TGTGCCAGCAGTCGTCTAAAGCGGGGGCCTGAGGGAATTGGAGATACGCAGTATTTT.

The chain combines TRBV6-5 with TRBJ1-2, with 7 bases matching TRBD1. The CDR3 loop spans 15 amino acids. The J segment lost 8 bases and the V segment lost 6 bases, leaving 15 bases of the junction unmatched. From germline, CDR1 is MNHEY and CDR2 SVGAGI. CDR3: CASRESTGAASGYTF. The CDR3 DNA sequence: TGTGCCAGCAGGGAGTCAACAGGGGCGGCGTCGGGCTACACCTTC.

The J gene is TRBJ1-5, the V gene TRBV29-1; unclear D gene. The CDR3 consists of 12 residues. Per the germline V gene, CDR1 is SQVTM and CDR2 is ANQGSEA. Trimming left V 5 bases short and J 4 bases short, with 9 bases between. The CDR3 sequence: CSVRLGNQPQHF. The CDR3 bases are TGCAGCGTTAGATTAGGGAATCAGCCCCAGCATTTT.

The chain recombines TRBV6-6 with TRBJ1-2; D is unresolved. The length of the CDR3 is 13 residues. CDR1 and CDR2 (germline): MNHNY, SVGAGI (reference sequence). V lost 2 bases and J lost 1, with 5 bases in between. DNA of the CDR3: TGTGCCAGCAGTTACAATGGTAACTATGGCTACACCTTC. Its translation is CASSYNGNYGYTF.

A few counts support this clone. The gene calls are TRBV5-1 and TRBJ1-1, with a tentative D call TRBD1 (5 bases). There are 15 residues in the CDR3. Germline V gene sequence: CDR1 SGHRS, CDR2 YFSETQ. V gave up 0 bases and J gave up 7 bases, with 16 bases separating them. Here the CDR3 DNA reads TGCGCCAGCAGCTTGGAGGGGATGAGAAGGGGTGAAGCTTTCTTT. Its protein is CASSLEGMRRGEAFF.

V gene TRBV20-1 combines with J gene TRBJ2-3; 9 bases fit TRBD1. V lost 3 bases to trimming and J lost 6 bases; unmatched junction nucleotides: 10. The CDR3 has 15 residues. Germline V lookup: CDR1 DFQATT, CDR2 SNEGSKA (reference sequence). The CDR3 loop reads CSASSRDRDWDTQYF. Here the CDR3 DNA reads TGCAGTGCTAGTTCTCGGGACAGGGATTGGGATACGCAGTATTTT.

V usage is TRBV28 and J usage is TRBJ2-6; D ambiguous. CDR3 size: 14 residues. CDR1 is MDHEN and CDR2 is SYDVKM in the germline V gene. Trimming removed 6 bases from V and 4 bases from J, with 10 bases in between. CDR3 coding DNA: TGTGCCAGCAGCCGTAGCCCCGGGGCCAACGTCCTGACTTTC. It is translated as CASSRSPGANVLTF.

The CDR3 loop reads CASRPPGGPLTQYF. The CDR3 region has the DNA TGTGCCAGCAGGCCGCCGGGGGGGCCCCTCACCCAGTACTTC. The rearrangement uses TRBV6-5 and TRBJ2-5; the match to TRBD2 covers 8 bases. V dropped 6 bases and J dropped 8; count of bases not matched to a gene: 11. CDR1 and CDR2 from the germline V gene are MNHEY and SVGAGI. The CDR3 length is 14 residues.

The CDR3 coding sequence is TGTGCCAGCTCACCATCCACCGGGACAGAAGAGACCCAGTACTTC. Amino acid sequence: CASSPSTGTEETQYF. The chain uses TRBV18 and TRBJ2-5; 7 bases are a match to TRBD1. V shed 2 bases and J 3 bases; nucleotides not matched to a gene: 6. This CDR3 region has 15 residues. CDR1 and CDR2 (germline): KGHSH, LQKENI.

The V call is TRBV7-2, the J call TRBJ1-3; TRBD1 might be the D (5 bases). This CDR3 region has 15 residues. The V gene lost 5 bases and the J gene lost 0 bases, with 11 bases spanning the gap. Germline values: CDR1 SGHTA, CDR2 FQGNSA. The CDR3 sequence: CASSATVNSGNTIYF. For the CDR3, the DNA is TGTGCCAGCAGCGCGACAGTGAACTCTGGAAACACCATATATTTT.

The V and J genes are TRBV6-5 and TRBJ1-5; no clear D. The germline CDR1 and CDR2 sequences are MNHEY and SVGAGI. The CDR3 consists of 13 residues. Trimming pared 6 bases from V and 0 bases from J, leaving 6 bases between. The CDR3 sequence: CASRIYSNQPQHF. In DNA form, the CDR3 reads TGTGCCAGCAGAATATATAGCAATCAGCCCCAGCATTTT.